The 19 T cell receptor beta chains below all came from one sample that was sequenced in a study of cytomegalovirus exposure and HLA in healthy donors. Both 60 Vbeta primers and 13 Jbeta primers went into the PCR. Assay used: immunoSEQ multiplex PCR; TCRdb lists only in-frame clones, some missing. There are approximately 220,000 clones in the sample; 82% occur only once, and 6% lies in the top ten. The sample was PBMCs. The receptor set was obtained from a man aged 40-50 years in good health and CMV-seropositive.

V gene TRBV7-9 combines with J gene TRBJ2-2, with 11 bases that match TRBD2. The germline V gene has CDR1 SEHNR and CDR2 FQNEAQ (reference sequence). This CDR3 is built from 15 residues. After removal of 5 bases from V and 7 bases from J, the junction contained 6 bases not matched to a gene. The CDR3 DNA is TGTGCCAGCAGCGAAGGACTAGCGGGCTTCGGGGAGCTGTTTTTT. Translating it yields CASSEGLAGFGELFF.

In its sample, this clone was seen a few times. J is TRBJ2-1 and V is TRBV30; 8 bases map to TRBD2. CDR1 and CDR2 (germline): GTSNPN, SVGIG (reference sequence). V was pared by 3 bases and J by 0 bases, with 10 bases of the junction left unmatched. The CDR3 totals 17 residues. As DNA, the CDR3 is TGTGCCTGGAGGAGGGCGGGAGGCCAGAGCTCCTACAATGAGCAGTTCTTC. This encodes CAWRRAGGQSSYNEQFF.

The V gene is TRBV9, the J gene TRBJ2-3; TRBD1 aligns across 7 bases. V lost 0 bases to trimming and J lost 3 bases; unmatched junction nucleotides: 7. The germline gives CDR1 SGDLS, CDR2 YYNGEE. The CDR3 extends over 16 amino acids. In nucleotides, the CDR3 is TGTGCCAGCAGCGTAGTGTCAGGGGGTAGAACAGATACGCAGTATTTT. Translated: CASSVVSGGRTDTQYF.

The rearrangement uses TRBV5-4 and TRBJ2-4; TRBD2 is a possible D gene (5 bases). CDR3 length equals 19 residues. Germline V gives CDR1 SGHNT, CDR2 YYREEE (reference sequence). V gave up 0 bases and J gave up 0 bases, with 19 bases separating them. The chain's CDR3 is CASSLGGSSGLGAKNIQYF. CDR3 nucleotide sequence: TGTGCCAGCAGCTTGGGGGGTAGTTCGGGGTTAGGAGCCAAAAACATTCAGTACTTC.

The chain combines TRBV2 with TRBJ2-2; a possible D gene is TRBD1 (5 bases). CDR3 length: 15 residues. V lost 8 bases to trimming and J lost 0 bases, with 13 bases between them. Germline CDR1 and CDR2: SNHLY and FYNNEI. The CDR3 loop is CASRNGAANTGELFF. The DNA for the CDR3 is TGTGCCAGCCGGAATGGGGCAGCGAACACCGGGGAGCTGTTTTTT. Together with reference TRBV2 and TRBJ2-2, the CDR3 gives the full variable domain: EPEVTQTPSHQVTQMGQEVILRCVPISNHLYFYWYRQILGQKVEFLVSFYNNEISEKSEIFDDQFSVERPDGSNFTLKIRSTKLEDSAMYFCASRNGAANTGELFFGEGSRLTVL.

The J gene is TRBJ2-1, the V gene TRBV29-1, with a tentative D call TRBD1 (5 bases). Germline V gene sequence: CDR1 SQVTM, CDR2 ANQGSEA. The CDR3 runs 14 residues. The ends were cut back, 3 bases at V and 6 bases at J, with 15 bases in the middle. This CDR3 is CSVEAQATPNEQFF. The CDR3 DNA follows: TGCAGCGTTGAGGCACAGGCCACCCCCAATGAGCAGTTCTTC.

As concerns this clone: An end of the junction does not agree with germline; a read error may underlie this. The chain has TRBV29-1 and TRBJ2-7; 7 bases align to TRBD1. The CDR3 runs to 14 residues. CDR1 and CDR2 from the germline V gene are SQVTM and ANQGSEA. The CDR3 nucleotides are TGCAGCGTCGAAGCCGGGACAGAGCACTACGAGCAGTACTTC. As protein: CSVEAGTEHYEQYF.

J is TRBJ2-1 and V is TRBV30; D call uncertain. CDR3 length: 15 residues. In germline, CDR1 is GTSNPN, CDR2 SVGIG (reference sequence). Deletions cut 2 bases from V and 0 bases from J, with 11 bases between. Written as DNA, the CDR3 is TGTGCCTGGAGTATGGGCCCCAGCTCCTACAATGAGCAGTTCTTC. It is translated as CAWSMGPSSYNEQFF.

The chain uses TRBV19 and TRBJ2-6; no firm D call. Germline assignment: CDR1 LNHDA and CDR2 SQIVND (reference sequence). The ends were cut back, 1 base at V and 3 bases at J, with 10 bases in the middle. This CDR3 comprises 16 residues. The CDR3 sequence: CASSIGPGIGANVLTF. The CDR3 bases are TGTGCCAGTAGTATAGGCCCAGGCATTGGGGCCAACGTCCTGACTTTC. Using reference TRBV19 and TRBJ2-6 for the parts outside the CDR3, the full variable domain is DGGITQSPKYLFRKEGQNVTLSCEQNLNHDAMYWYRQDPGQGLRLIYYSQIVNDFQKGDIAEGYSVSREKKESFPLTVTSAQKNPTAFYLCASSIGPGIGANVLTFGAGSRLTVL.

The chain combines TRBV5-1 with TRBJ2-2; D is possibly TRBD1 (6 bases). The CDR3 has 15 residues. Per germline, CDR1 SGHRS and CDR2 YFSETQ. Trimming stripped 0 bases from V and 6 bases from J, with 12 bases between. The CDR3 bases are TGCGCCAGCAGCTTGGTTACAGGGTACGCCGGGGAGCTGTTTTTT. It codes for CASSLVTGYAGELFF. Based on the CDR3 plus reference TRBV5-1 and TRBJ2-2, the full variable domain is KAGVTQTPRYLIKTRGQQVTLSCSPISGHRSVSWYQQTPGQGLQFLFEYFSETQRNKGNFPGRFSGRQFSNSRSEMNVSTLELGDSALYLCASSLVTGYAGELFFGEGSRLTVL.

This clone appeared a single time. The chain combines TRBV15 with TRBJ2-5; tentatively, D is TRBD1 (6 bases). In germline, CDR1 is LNHNV, CDR2 YYDKDF (reference sequence). The CDR3 has 16 amino acids. V lost 1 base to trimming and J lost 0 bases, with 12 bases between them. This chain's CDR3 is CATSRVTGKDQETQYF. For the CDR3, the DNA is TGTGCCACCAGCAGAGTTACAGGGAAAGACCAAGAGACCCAGTACTTC.

V usage is TRBV30 and J usage is TRBJ2-1; 11 bases are a match to TRBD2. The trim removed 1 base at V and 2 bases at J, leaving 7 bases unmatched. There are 17 residues in the CDR3. From germline, CDR1 is GTSNPN and CDR2 SVGIG (reference sequence). The CDR3, as DNA: TGTGCCTGGAGTGGCGACAAACTAGCGGGAGCCTACAATGAGCAGTTCTTC. Translation gives CAWSGDKLAGAYNEQFF.

The chain employs TRBV15 and TRBJ1-1; a weak D match, TRBD1 (5 bases). Deletions cut 3 bases from V and 6 bases from J, with 11 bases between. The CDR3 is 13 amino acids. Germline V gives CDR1 LNHNV, CDR2 YYDKDF (reference sequence). The CDR3 sequence is CATSRGLTAEAFF. The CDR3 nucleotides read TGTGCCACCAGCAGGGGGCTTACAGCTGAAGCTTTCTTT.

V usage is TRBV7-6 and J usage is TRBJ2-1; 16 bases are shared with TRBD2. This CDR3 region has 15 residues. The V segment lost 5 bases and the J segment 8 bases; nucleotides outside the gene matches: 3. Germline V CDR1 and CDR2: SGHVS, FNYEAQ. DNA of the CDR3: TGTGCCAGCAGCCCCGGGACTAGCGGGGGGGATGAGCAGTTCTTC. It translates to CASSPGTSGGDEQFF. Full variable domain (remainder filled in from reference TRBV7-6 and TRBJ2-1): GAGVSQSPRYKVTKRGQDVALRCDPISGHVSLYWYRQALGQGPEFLTYFNYEAQQDKSGLPNDRFSAERPEGSISTLTIQRTEQRDSAMYRCASSPGTSGGDEQFFGPGTRLTVL.

CDR3 loop: CASGDLYGYTF. The CDR3 coding sequence is TGTGCCAGTGGAGACCTGTATGGCTACACCTTC. The chain joins TRBV19 to TRBJ1-2; D unclear. The CDR3 extends over 11 amino acids. Germline loops: CDR1 LNHDA, CDR2 SQIVND (reference sequence). The V end lost 8 bases, the J end lost 5 bases, and 9 bases lay between the germline ends. The complete variable domain, with remaining parts taken from reference TRBV19 and TRBJ1-2, reads DGGITQSPKYLFRKEGQNVTLSCEQNLNHDAMYWYRQDPGQGLRLIYYSQIVNDFQKGDIAEGYSVSREKKESFPLTVTSAQKNPTAFYLCASGDLYGYTFGSGTRLTVV.

This clone was seen once. Written as DNA, the CDR3 is TGCGCCAGCAGCCAATTCGGACAGGGGGCCACCGGGGAGCTGTTTTTT. This encodes CASSQFGQGATGELFF. The chain joins TRBV4-1 to TRBJ2-2; 11 nucleotides match TRBD1. Germline lookup yields CDR1 MGHRA and CDR2 YSYEKL. The CDR3 has 16 amino acids. After removal of 2 bases from V and 4 bases from J, the junction contained 3 bases not matched to a gene.

The genes are TRBV5-1 and TRBJ2-2; TRBD2 matches at 10 bases. Germline values: CDR1 SGHRS, CDR2 YFSETQ. V dropped 6 bases and J dropped 7; count of bases not matched to a gene: 6. The CDR3 runs to 14 residues. CDR3 bases: TGCGCCAGCAATCTAGCGGGAGAAGACGGGGAGCTGTTTTTT. It encodes CASNLAGEDGELFF.

This clone was observed once. This chain joins TRBV28 and TRBJ1-5; 8 bases map to TRBD1. This CDR3 is 17 amino acids long. Trimming at V came to 2 bases and at J to 3 bases, leaving 9 bases not matched to a gene. Germline CDR1 is MDHEN and CDR2 is SYDVKM. CDR3 nucleotide sequence: TGTGCCAGCAGTTTAGAGACAGGGACAGGATTCAATCAGCCCCAGCATTTT. This codes for CASSLETGTGFNQPQHF.

The genes are TRBV5-6 and TRBJ2-3; D remains unclear. This CDR3 has 16 residues. Trimming left V 0 bases short and J 0 bases short, with 11 bases between. Per germline, CDR1 SGHDT and CDR2 YYEEEE. The CDR3 spells CASSLVGSVSTDTQYF. DNA for the CDR3: TGTGCCAGCAGCTTGGTCGGGTCCGTGAGCACAGATACGCAGTATTTT.